This T cell receptor beta chain is drawn from a study of blood T cell repertoires in COVID-19. At the level of the study: Whether acute or convalescent, the COVID-19 samples came from the United States, Italy and Spain. In each case, the material was cDNA or gDNA derived from T cells, B-cell-depleted T cells, or PBMCs.

Original processing notes: Amplification with reference gene primers provided the estimates of nucleated cell counts. Sequencing was performed with immunoSEQ multiplex PCR; in TCRdb, only in-frame clones are kept and a portion is missing. V and J calls plus clone size are reproduced from that table; the DNA served to infer D and trimming. Of approximately 150,000 clones in the sample, around four fifths were seen once. V gave up 8 bases and J gave up 4 bases, with 11 bases separating them. The CDR3 is made up of 12 amino acids. The germline gives CDR1 SNHLY, CDR2 FYNNEI. The clonotype was recovered from a man in his 70s who had recovered from COVID-19. The specimen sequenced was peripheral blood. This chain links TRBV2 with TRBJ1-1; D gene ambiguous. The CDR3 DNA follows: TGTGCCAGCTCTACAGCCGGCACTGAAGCTTTCTTT. Residues: CASSTAGTEAFF.